The T cell receptor (beta chain) described here comes from a study of regulatory T cells in long-lasting Graves disease. This clonotype showed up many times. The time point is: newly diagnosed GD, antithyroid drugs for less than 3 months. There was RNA extracted from PBMCs, and the TCR library was made from it. The authors built TCR beta libraries using iRepertoire HTBI primers and Arm-PCR of CDR3 regions. Each CDR3 protein is one row after TCRdb ran MiXCR on the multiplex PCR reads. The sample shows a few hundred thousand distinct CDR3 sequences, approximately 13% of them seen only once. CDR1 and CDR2 from the germline V gene are SGHAT and FQDESV (reference sequence). V lost 5 bases to trimming and J lost 0 bases, with 11 bases between them. This CDR3 contains 15 residues. This sample was also put to use in a study of T cells in Graves' hyperthyroidism and ophthalmopathy. That source reports: When the TCR CDR3 underwent first-round RT-PCR, the HTBI primer set was used.

This sequence joins TRBV11-1 and TRBJ2-1, with D perhaps assigned TRBD1 or TRBD2 (5 bases each). The sample consisted of peripheral blood mononuclear cells (PBMCs), taken at new diagnosis, from a patient treated with antithyroid drugs. The TCR originated in a man aged 25 to 45 with Graves disease. CDR3 protein: CASSRDRSSYNEQFF. The CDR3 bases are TGTGCCAGCAGCCGGGACCGAAGCTCCTACAATGAGCAGTTCTTC.